The present T cell receptor beta chain was sequenced within a study of blood T cell repertoires in COVID-19 (dated by TCRdb to 2018 to 2021). As for the study more broadly: The collaborator samples originated in the United States, Italy and Spain and spanned the acute and convalescent phases of COVID-19. The prospective study material was composed of cDNA or gDNA derived from T cells, B-cell-depleted T cells, or PBMCs. A freely available public database, intended as a resource for researchers studying the immune response to SARS-CoV-2, is where the repertoires were released. HLA class I and class II types, where available, came from metadata supplied by the sample provider rather than from assay-based typing. Samples came from the ongoing ImmuneRACE study (first 160 participants) plus 1,254 subjects from 6 global collaborators. Nearly every sample came with metadata listing a de-identified subject ID, COVID-19 status, age in years and sex. Deeply sampled blood TCRbeta repertoires from subjects exposed to, actively infected with, or recovered from COVID-19 were included in the dataset. Broader findings and caveats from the paper: The quantity of clinical and demographic metadata differed by source and by participant and was supplied without curation.

V drops 0 bases and J drops 1 base, leaving 10 bases in between. CDR1 and CDR2 (SGDLS, YYNGEE) derive from the germline V gene. Counted from cysteine to phenylalanine, this CDR3 has 15 amino acids. The entry retains the CDR3 DNA only, 45 bases that are in frame from base 1. TCRbeta CDR3 regions were amplified from genomic DNA by means of the immunoSEQ Assay, a bias-controlled multiplex PCR. Processing in the source paper ran as follows. The number of nucleated cells in each sample was estimated from the amplification of reference gene primers within the assay. To quantify the absolute abundance of each unique TCRbeta CDR3 rearrangement, sequence reads were collapsed and filtered. For each sample, productive Simpson clonality was calculated by taking the square root of Simpson's diversity index across productive rearrangements. TCRdb carries this immuneACCESS record with in-frame sequences only. Its versions omit some clonotypes, under half of them owing to an unresolved V gene in the studies checked, with the rest unexplained. V, J and clone size are taken as reported in that table, and D and trimming were inferred from the DNA itself. The sample yields 250,000 to 300,000 clones; approximately 85% were counted once. The ten largest clonotypes hold around 1.8% of the sample.

Participants in the prospective study were aged roughly 18 to 100 years, lived in 20 to 25 United States geographic areas, and enrolled through a virtual design. Cohort assignment in the prospective study relied on participant-reported clinical history from a screening survey and a study questionnaire. Recovered participants in ImmuneRACE Cohort 3 were defined as having two consecutive negative NP/OP PCR tests, clearance from a healthcare professional, or resolution of symptoms. Mobile phlebotomists in the prospective study collected whole blood, serum and a nasopharyngeal or oropharyngeal swab from every participant. Additional blood draws and questionnaires over an approximately 2-month period could optionally be provided by prospective study participants. Blood samples from the prospective study were shipped frozen or at room temperature prior to DNA extraction. Regarding this clone: The antigen this receptor binds is unknown. Base qualities are not provided; no much larger clone lies one nucleotide away.

This sequence uses TRBV9 and TRBJ1-1, with a weak D call of TRBD1 (5 bases match). The sequenced material came from PBMCs or T cells enriched from blood (not recorded which). The source is a woman aged 50 to 65 who had recovered from COVID-19. CDR3 reads: CASSVEAGKNTEAFF. Read as DNA, the sequence is TGTGCCAGCAGCGTAGAGGCAGGGAAGAACACTGAAGCTTTCTTT.